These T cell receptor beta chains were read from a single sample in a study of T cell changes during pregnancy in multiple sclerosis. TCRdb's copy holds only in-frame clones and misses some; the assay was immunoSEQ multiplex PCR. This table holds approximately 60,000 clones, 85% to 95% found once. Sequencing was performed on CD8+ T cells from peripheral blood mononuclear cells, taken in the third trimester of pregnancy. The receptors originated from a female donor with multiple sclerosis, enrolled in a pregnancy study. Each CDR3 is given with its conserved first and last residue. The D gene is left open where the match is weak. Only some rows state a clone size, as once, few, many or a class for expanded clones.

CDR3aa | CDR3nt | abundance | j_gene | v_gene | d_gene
CASSSRGGNTEAFF | TGTGCCAGCAGCTCCAGGGGCGGAAACACTGAAGCTTTCTTT | once | TRBJ1-1 | TRBV11-3 | -
CASSGGTVSGNTIYF | TGTGCCAGCAGCGGCGGGACAGTCTCTGGAAACACCATATATTTT | - | TRBJ1-3 | TRBV9 | TRBD1
CASTLSSYNEQFF | TGTGCCAGTACTCTTAGCTCCTACAATGAGCAGTTCTTC | - | TRBJ2-1 | TRBV19 | -
CASSLGTGGLEQYF | TGTGCCAGCAGCCTAGGGACCGGGGGACTCGAGCAGTACTTC | many | TRBJ2-7 | TRBV5-6 | -
CASSLERIRGFGDEQYF | TGCGCCAGCAGCTTGGAAAGAATCAGGGGTTTCGGGGACGAGCAGTACTTC | - | TRBJ2-7 | TRBV5-1 | -
CSVYNQGHAGELFF | TGCAGCGTCTATAATCAGGGTCACGCCGGGGAGCTGTTTTTT | - | TRBJ2-2 | TRBV29-1 | -
CASKPREVGQETQYF | TGTGCCAGCAAACCTCGGGAGGTGGGCCAAGAGACCCAGTACTTC | - | TRBJ2-5 | TRBV6-1 | TRBD2
CASSLAMGGRNTEAFF | TGTGCCAGCAGCTTGGCCATGGGGGGGCGCAACACTGAAGCTTTCTTT | - | TRBJ1-1 | TRBV5-6 | -
CASSLGVAGSYEQYF | TGTGCCAGCAGCTTAGGGGTTGCAGGTTCCTACGAGCAGTACTTC | - | TRBJ2-7 | TRBV7-8 | -
CASSSGPGAYNEQFF | TGTGCCAGCAGTTCCGGGCCCGGGGCCTACAATGAGCAGTTCTTC | - | TRBJ2-1 | TRBV7-6 | -
CASSPTGTGAYEQYF | TGCGCCAGCAGCCCGACCGGGACAGGGGCCTACGAGCAGTACTTC | once | TRBJ2-7 | TRBV4-1 | TRBD1
CASSNHLAGTGYEQYF | TGTGCCAGCAGCAACCACCTTGCGGGGACAGGGTACGAGCAGTACTTC | - | TRBJ2-7 | TRBV7-6 | TRBD1
CASSLSTGGTDTQYF | TGTGCCAGCAGTTTATCCACAGGGGGCACAGATACGCAGTATTTT | - | TRBJ2-3 | TRBV27 | TRBD1
CASSLGPSGLAYEQYF | TGTGCCAGCAGCTTAGGACCCTCGGGACTAGCCTACGAGCAGTACTTC | - | TRBJ2-7 | TRBV7-6 | TRBD2
CASSLGPSTQYF | TGTGCCAGCAGTTTGGGGCCTTCTACGCAGTATTTT | - | TRBJ2-3 | TRBV6-6 | -
CASSLAGAGGRGHNEQFF | TGTGCCAGCAGCTTGGCCGGGGCAGGGGGCAGGGGACACAATGAGCAGTTCTTC | - | TRBJ2-1 | TRBV5-4 | TRBD1
CASSSRAGSTDTQYF | TGTGCCAGCAGCTCGCGAGCGGGGAGCACAGATACGCAGTATTTT | - | TRBJ2-3 | TRBV13 | TRBD2
CASSLFVGGIETQYF | TGTGCCAGCAGCTTGTTCGTCGGCGGGATCGAGACCCAGTACTTC | - | TRBJ2-5 | TRBV11-2 | -
CASSPGTSGNEQFF | TGTGCCAGCAGCCCCGGGACTAGCGGGAATGAGCAGTTCTTC | - | TRBJ2-1 | TRBV7-3 | TRBD2
CSGTGTVYPYEQYF | TGCAGCGGTACCGGGACAGTTTACCCCTACGAGCAGTACTTC | once | TRBJ2-7 | TRBV29-1 | TRBD1
CASSPGLAGGADTQYF | TGCGCCAGCAGCCCGGGACTAGCGGGAGGGGCAGATACGCAGTATTTT | - | TRBJ2-3 | TRBV4-1 | TRBD2
CASSYARDTQAYTF | TGTGCCAGCAGTTACGCCCGGGACACCCAAGCGTACACCTTC | - | TRBJ1-2 | TRBV6-5 | -
CASSLPGQTYEQYF | TGTGCCAGTAGCCTCCCGGGACAGACCTACGAGCAGTACTTC | - | TRBJ2-7 | TRBV19 | TRBD1
CASSQNIISYEQYF | TGCGCCAGCAGCCAAAATATAATCTCCTACGAGCAGTACTTC | - | TRBJ2-7 | TRBV4-1 | -
CASSHHGTSGAARDYEQYF | TGTGCCAGCAGTCACCACGGGACTAGCGGGGCCGCTAGGGACTACGAGCAGTACTTC | - | TRBJ2-7 | TRBV2 | TRBD2
CASSYSNLEYTGELFF | TGTGCCAGCAGTTACTCGAATTTGGAGTATACCGGGGAGCTGTTTTTT | - | TRBJ2-2 | TRBV6-6 | -
CASSRDRDYGYTF | TGTGCCAGCAGTCGTGACAGGGACTATGGCTACACCTTC | - | TRBJ1-2 | TRBV27 | TRBD1
CASSTGRAPQPQHF | TGTGCCAGCAGCACGGGTAGAGCCCCTCAGCCCCAGCATTTT | - | TRBJ1-5 | TRBV13 | -
CASSLAGANEKLFF | TGTGCCAGCAGTTTAGCGGGGGCTAATGAAAAACTGTTTTTT | - | TRBJ1-4 | TRBV27 | -
CASNSRQGAFYTQYF | TGTGCCAGTAACTCCCGACAGGGTGCTTTTTATACGCAGTATTTT | - | TRBJ2-3 | TRBV19 | TRBD1
CASSLGQGADEQYF | TGCGCCAGCAGCTTGGGCCAGGGGGCCGACGAGCAGTACTTC | - | TRBJ2-7 | TRBV5-1 | TRBD1
CASSEGAPTYGYTF | TGTGCCAGCAGTGAGGGGGCGCCGACGTATGGCTACACCTTC | - | TRBJ1-2 | TRBV6-4 | -
CASSSNGELGEAFF | TGTGCCAGCAGCTCAAATGGGGAGCTGGGTGAAGCTTTCTTT | - | TRBJ1-1 | TRBV13 | -
CASSLGQHTEAFF | TGTGCCAGCAGCTTAGGACAGCACACTGAAGCTTTCTTT | - | TRBJ1-1 | TRBV9 | -
CASSQRRGQPDYGYTF | TGTGCCAGCAGCCAGAGAAGGGGACAGCCAGACTATGGCTACACCTTC | - | TRBJ1-2 | TRBV27 | TRBD1
CASSLSLALDTQYF | TGTGCCAGCAGTTTATCGCTAGCGCTAGATACGCAGTATTTT | - | TRBJ2-3 | TRBV27 | -
CASRGENYGYTF | TGTGCCAGCAGAGGGGAAAACTATGGCTACACCTTC | - | TRBJ1-2 | TRBV6-1 | -
CASSLGEGVTYNEQFF | TGTGCCAGCAGCTTGGGGGAGGGTGTCACCTACAATGAGCAGTTCTTC | - | TRBJ2-1 | TRBV5-5 | TRBD2
CASSNLPQGNYGYTF | TGTGCCAGCTCCAACCTCCCGCAGGGAAACTATGGCTACACCTTC | - | TRBJ1-2 | TRBV6-5 | -
CASSLFSRDTPNTEAFF | TGTGCCAGCAGCTTATTCTCTCGGGACACCCCGAACACTGAAGCTTTCTTT | - | TRBJ1-1 | TRBV5-4 | -
CASSERVVAGAKNIQYF | TGTGCCAGCAGCGAAAGGGTAGTAGCGGGAGCCAAAAACATTCAGTACTTC | - | TRBJ2-4 | TRBV14 | TRBD2
CASSQPTGAGANVLTF | TGTGCCAGCAGTCAACCGACGGGGGCTGGGGCCAACGTCCTGACTTTC | - | TRBJ2-6 | TRBV27 | -
CASSRGTGELFF | TGTGCCAGCAGCCGCGGGACCGGGGAGCTGTTTTTT | - | TRBJ2-2 | TRBV5-6 | -
CASSRGGENTEAFF | TGTGCCAGCAGCCGAGGCGGGGAGAACACTGAAGCTTTCTTT | once | TRBJ1-1 | TRBV6-5 | -
CASSLLTSGRGSYNEQFF | TGTGCCAGCAGTTTACTGACTAGCGGGAGAGGGTCCTACAATGAGCAGTTCTTC | - | TRBJ2-1 | TRBV27 | TRBD2
CASSLGTAYEQYF | TGTGCCAGCAGTCTCGGGACAGCCTACGAGCAGTACTTC | - | TRBJ2-7 | TRBV27 | TRBD1
CASSPRPSYEQYF | TGCGCCAGCAGCCCCAGACCTAGCTACGAGCAGTACTTC | - | TRBJ2-7 | TRBV4-1 | -
CASSSAWRELSEQYF | TGTGCCAGCAGTTCGGCCTGGCGGGAGCTAAGCGAGCAGTACTTC | - | TRBJ2-7 | TRBV6-5 | TRBD2
CASSYVLQGHNNEQFF | TGTGCCAGCAGTTACGTCCTCCAGGGCCACAACAATGAGCAGTTCTTC | once | TRBJ2-1 | TRBV6-6 | -
CASCRGRDYSRTDTQYF | TGCGCCAGCTGCAGGGGAAGGGACTACTCCCGCACAGATACGCAGTATTTT | - | TRBJ2-3 | TRBV5-1 | -
CASSRGYEQYF | TGTGCCAGCAGCCGCGGGTACGAGCAGTACTTC | - | TRBJ2-7 | TRBV7-8 | -
CASSQGGQGASQPQHF | TGCGCCAGCAGCCAAGGGGGACAGGGGGCGAGTCAGCCCCAGCATTTT | - | TRBJ1-5 | TRBV4-1 | TRBD1
CASSPPSAGGRDQETQYF | TGTGCCAGCAGTCCTCCCTCTGCCGGCGGGAGAGATCAAGAGACCCAGTACTTC | - | TRBJ2-5 | TRBV28 | TRBD2
CASSEGTSGRSEQFF | TGTGCCAGCAGCGAAGGGACTAGCGGGAGGAGTGAGCAGTTCTTC | - | TRBJ2-1 | TRBV2 | TRBD2
CASSYSSRGTDTQYF | TGTGCCAGCAGTTACTCGAGTAGAGGCACAGATACGCAGTATTTT | - | TRBJ2-3 | TRBV6-5 | -
CASSYWGLSTDTQYF | TGCGCCAGCAGCTACTGGGGCCTCAGCACAGATACGCAGTATTTT | - | TRBJ2-3 | TRBV5-1 | -
CARGLAMNTDTQYF | TGTGCCAGGGGACTAGCGATGAACACAGATACGCAGTATTTT | - | TRBJ2-3 | TRBV2 | TRBD2
CASSTAGGPYEQYF | TGTGCCAGCAGTACAGCGGGAGGACCCTACGAGCAGTACTTC | - | TRBJ2-7 | TRBV27 | TRBD2
CASNPLPGLAGGGNEQFF | TGTGCCAGCAACCCGCTACCGGGACTAGCGGGAGGAGGTAATGAGCAGTTCTTC | - | TRBJ2-1 | TRBV7-2 | TRBD2